This entry is about one T cell receptor (beta chain). The CDR3 loop spans 12 amino acids. V lost 0 bases and J lost 4, with 3 bases in between. Germline V gene data show CDR1 as SQVTM and CDR2 as ANQGSEA. The record originates from a study of blood T cell repertoires in COVID-19. Study as a whole: Samples taken during acute and convalescent COVID-19 were collected in the United States, Italy and Spain.

Study processing details: Amplification from reference gene primers served as the basis for estimated nucleated cell counts. Clones were sequenced by immunoSEQ multiplex PCR, and TCRdb holds only the in-frame ones, with some missing. Clone size and V and J calls were adopted from that table, with D and trimming inferred from the DNA. The sample includes some 460,000 clones, roughly 87% of them seen just once. Participants, roughly 18 to 90 years old, spanned 25 or so US areas. The sample comprised PBMCs or T cells enriched from blood (not recorded which). The V call is TRBV29-1, the J call TRBJ2-2; D not certain. The origin of this receptor is a woman aged 18-35 years who had recovered from COVID-19. The CDR3 coding sequence is TGCAGCGTTGAAGACGGCACCGGGGAGCTGTTTTTT. As protein: CSVEDGTGELFF.